This is a list of T cell receptor beta chains from one sample in a study of CD8+CD57+ T cells in acquired aplastic anemia. From the reads, TCRdb called clonotypes with MiXCR, one entry per CDR3 protein. The data contain 150,000 to 200,000 distinct CDR3 sequences, roughly 43% of them singletons. Sequenced material: sorted CD4+, CD8+, or CD8+CD57+ T cells (not recorded which) from PBMCs. These receptors were taken from a human donor with aplastic anemia. The CDR3 runs from the conserved cysteine through the conserved F or W. Fields, in order: V gene, clone size, D gene, J gene, CDR3 protein, CDR3 DNA. D genes are given only for firm matches. Not every row has a clone size; where given, it reads once, few, many or a size class.

TRBV10-2	many	TRBD1	TRBJ1-4	CASSGGQGREKLFF	TGCGCCAGCAGTGGGGGACAGGGACGCGAAAAACTGTTTTTT
TRBV19	-	-	TRBJ1-5	CASSPRAHSFQPQHF	TGTGCCAGTAGTCCCCGGGCCCACAGCTTCCAGCCCCAGCATTTT
TRBV20-1	-	-	TRBJ1-1	CSAPGLTNTEAFF	TGCAGTGCCCCGGGACTCACGAACACTGAAGCTTTCTTT
TRBV2	many	TRBD1	TRBJ1-1	CASIRDSGFNTEAFF	TGTGCCAGCATCCGGGACAGCGGTTTTAACACTGAAGCTTTCTTT
TRBV3-1	few	-	TRBJ1-3	CASSQGHALSGNTIYF	TGTGCCAGCAGCCAAGGACACGCCCTCTCTGGAAACACCATATATTTT
TRBV5-1	many	-	TRBJ1-1	CASSPDTGKTEAFF	TGCGCCAGCAGCCCGGATACAGGGAAGACTGAAGCTTTCTTT
TRBV19	many	-	TRBJ1-2	CASSIDSFPRGYGYTF	TGTGCCAGTAGTATAGACAGTTTCCCCAGGGGCTATGGCTACACCTTC
TRBV6-5	many	TRBD2	TRBJ2-5	CASSYSSGQETQYF	TGTGCCAGCAGTTACTCTAGCGGGCAAGAGACCCAGTACTTC
TRBV20-1	-	TRBD2	TRBJ2-7	CSAREASGGAYEQYF	TGCAGTGCTAGGGAGGCTAGCGGGGGGGCCTACGAGCAGTACTTC
TRBV11-2	many	-	TRBJ2-7	CASSLDGGPSSYEQYF	TGTGCCAGCAGCTTAGATGGCGGGCCTAGCTCCTACGAGCAGTACTTC
TRBV10-3	few	TRBD2	TRBJ2-3	CATSDFWTSGPADTQYF	TGTGCCACCAGTGATTTTTGGACTAGCGGGCCCGCAGATACGCAGTATTTT
TRBV24-1	many	-	TRBJ2-5	CATSEPRGGQETQYF	TGTGCCACCAGTGAACCCCGCGGCGGGCAAGAGACCCAGTACTTC
TRBV10-3	-	TRBD2	TRBJ2-1	CAISEPGLAGGTNNEQFF	TGTGCCATCAGTGAGCCGGGACTAGCGGGAGGAACCAACAATGAGCAGTTCTTC
TRBV20-1	many	-	TRBJ2-1	CSARDRLSYNEQFF	TGCAGTGCTAGGGACAGACTCTCCTACAATGAGCAGTTCTTC
TRBV7-8	-	TRBD2	TRBJ2-1	CASRLPSSGGPDWQFF	TGTGCCAGCAGACTTCCCTCTAGCGGGGGGCCCGATTGGCAGTTCTTC
TRBV29-1	-	-	TRBJ2-1	CSVLKRVDEQFF	TGCAGCGTCCTTAAGCGGGTAGATGAACAGTTCTTC
TRBV5-1	once	-	TRBJ1-6	CASSLMASGNSPLHF	TGCGCCAGCAGCTTGATGGCATCAGGGAATTCACCCCTCCACTTT
TRBV7-2	many	-	TRBJ1-2	CASSLGFEPYGYTF	TGTGCCAGCAGCTTAGGTTTCGAACCCTATGGCTACACCTTC
TRBV5-1	many	-	TRBJ2-7	CASRGTHYEQYF	TGCGCCAGCAGGGGGACACACTACGAGCAGTACTTC
TRBV10-3	many	TRBD2	TRBJ2-3	CAISEGSGARTDTQYF	TGTGCCATCAGTGAGGGTAGCGGGGCGAGGACAGATACGCAGTATTTT
TRBV7-3	many	TRBD2	TRBJ2-7	CASSLVGGGKAGEQYF	TGTGCCAGCAGCTTAGTCGGGGGGGGAAAGGCAGGCGAGCAGTACTTC
TRBV5-1	-	TRBD2	TRBJ2-7	CASSPVSGSSYEQYF	TGCGCCAGCAGCCCGGTTAGCGGGAGCTCCTACGAGCAGTACTTC
TRBV10-1	-	TRBD2	TRBJ2-1	CATSTGTSGSNEQFF	TGCGCCACCTCAACCGGGACTAGCGGGAGCAATGAGCAGTTCTTC
TRBV2	-	TRBD1	TRBJ2-7	CASNLDRGPYKQYF	TGTGCCAGCAACTTGGACAGGGGGCCCTACAAGCAGTACTTC
TRBV7-9	-	-	TRBJ1-1	CASSLGSGNTEAFF	TGTGCCAGCAGCTTAGGTTCCGGGAACACTGAAGCTTTCTTT
TRBV29-1	-	-	TRBJ2-1	CSVAGGESYNEQFF	TGCAGCGTCGCTGGGGGAGAATCCTACAATGAGCAGTTCTTC
TRBV12-3/TRBV12-4	-	-	TRBJ2-1	CASRRTGSSNGQFF	TGTGCCAGCAGACGCACAGGGTCGAGCAATGGGCAGTTCTTC
TRBV29-1	many	TRBD1	TRBJ2-5	CSVEADRGRTETQYF	TGCAGCGTTGAGGCCGACAGGGGGCGCACAGAGACCCAGTACTTC
TRBV5-1	many	-	TRBJ2-1	CASSETPSSYNEQFF	TGCGCCAGCAGCGAGACACCGAGCTCCTACAATGAGCAGTTCTTC
TRBV12-3/TRBV12-4	many	TRBD1	TRBJ1-1	CASSLTGRTGGGTEAFF	TGTGCCAGCAGTTTAACCGGAAGGACAGGGGGCGGGACTGAAGCTTTCTTT
TRBV2	many	-	TRBJ2-5	CASQGGVYQETQYF	TGTGCCAGCCAAGGGGGGGTGTACCAAGAGACCCAGTACTTC
TRBV10-3	-	TRBD2	TRBJ2-3	CATYSGGAGDTQYF	TGTGCCACCTATAGCGGGGGGGCTGGAGATACGCAGTATTTT
TRBV10-2	once	-	TRBJ2-1	CASSESNWRSLRNEQFF	TGCGCCAGCAGTGAGTCGAACTGGAGAAGCCTACGCAATGAGCAGTTCTTC
TRBV28	few	TRBD2	TRBJ2-1	CASSSAGGLEYNEQFF	TGTGCCAGCAGTTCAGCGGGGGGGCTTGAGTACAATGAGCAGTTCTTC
TRBV10-1	-	-	TRBJ1-6	CPAQAPNNSPLHF	TGCCCCGCCCAGGCACCGAATAATTCACCCCTCCACTTT
TRBV12-3/TRBV12-4	-	-	TRBJ1-1	CASSFLDTNTEAFF	TGTGCCAGCAGTTTTCTTGACACGAACACTGAAGCTTTCTTT
TRBV10-2	many	-	TRBJ1-1	CASSEPGMNTEAFF	TGCGCCAGCAGTGAGCCTGGGATGAACACTGAAGCTTTCTTT
TRBV29-1	few	-	TRBJ1-2	CSVVSRGGYGYTF	TGCAGCGTTGTGTCCAGGGGAGGCTATGGCTACACCTTC
TRBV20-1	many	-	TRBJ1-2	CSAIWGYGYTF	TGCAGTGCTATTTGGGGCTATGGCTACACCTTC
TRBV7-9	many	-	TRBJ2-5	CASSLLDFKETQYF	TGTGCCAGCAGCTTATTGGACTTCAAAGAGACCCAGTACTTC
TRBV19	many	TRBD2	TRBJ2-1	CASSIGTSGSRGEQFF	TGTGCCAGTAGTATCGGGACTAGCGGGAGTCGGGGGGAGCAGTTCTTC
TRBV12-3/TRBV12-4	-	-	TRBJ1-2	CASGARAYGYTF	TGTGCCAGCGGGGCCCGGGCTTATGGCTACACCTTC
TRBV24-1	-	TRBD1	TRBJ1-5	CATSDAGQARGPQHF	TGTGCCACCAGTGATGCCGGACAGGCAAGGGGGCCCCAGCATTTT
TRBV20-1	-	TRBD2	TRBJ2-7	CSAEREANYEQYF	TGCAGTGCTGAGCGGGAGGCCAACTACGAGCAGTACTTC
TRBV25-1	few	-	TRBJ1-2	CASSPTGPGYGYTF	TGTGCCAGTAGTCCGACGGGTCCGGGCTATGGCTACACCTTC
TRBV14	many	-	TRBJ1-1	CASSQDLFLTEAFF	TGTGCCAGCAGCCAAGATCTATTTCTCACTGAAGCTTTCTTT
TRBV24-1	many	-	TRBJ1-2	CATSRAGEYGYTF	TGTGCCACCAGTCGGGCAGGAGAGTATGGCTACACCTTC
TRBV15	-	TRBD1	TRBJ2-3	CATSTGQGTDTQYF	TGTGCCACCAGCACGGGACAGGGCACAGATACGCAGTATTTT
TRBV15	-	TRBD1	TRBJ2-7	CATSPNPGQGYEQYF	TGTGCCACCAGCCCCAACCCGGGACAGGGTTACGAGCAGTACTTC
TRBV5-4	-	-	TRBJ1-2	CASRPSGGAYGYTF	TGTGCCAGCAGACCCTCCGGGGGCGCCTATGGCTACACCTTC
TRBV6-4	-	-	TRBJ1-2	CASPPNYGYTF	TGTGCCAGCCCCCCAAACTATGGCTACACCTTC
TRBV3-1	-	-	TRBJ2-5	CASSQSMGGGTQYF	TGTGCCAGCAGCCAGTCAATGGGTGGTGGGACCCAGTACTTC
TRBV29-1	-	-	TRBJ2-2	CSVGLGGVATGELFF	TGCAGCGTTGGATTGGGTGGTGTGGCTACCGGGGAGCTGTTTTTT
TRBV20-1	few	TRBD2	TRBJ2-3	CSASGGASTDTQYF	TGCAGTGCTAGCGGGGGGGCCAGCACAGATACGCAGTATTTT
TRBV10-2	many	TRBD2	TRBJ2-3	CASTQTGGGTDTQYF	TGCGCCAGCACCCAGACGGGGGGGGGCACAGATACGCAGTATTTT